The clone carrying this T cell receptor (beta chain) has more than one count but fewer than ten. Its matching antigen is unknown. The data were obtained in a study of vaccination effects on CD4 cells after COVID-19. The CDR3 is 16 residues long. From germline, CDR1 is LGHDT and CDR2 YNNKEL (reference sequence). V dropped 1 base and J dropped 2 bases, with 14 bases sitting between them. The assay was immunoSEQ multiplex PCR, and TCRdb's table has in-frame clones only and misses some. The sample holds under 80,000 clones, roughly four fifths seen once. After expansion with viral peptide pools in the ViraFEST assay, antigen-specific CD4+ T cells were sequenced. Cells that had been cultured for 10 days were the source of isolated CD4+ T cells. Wells of around 2.2 million PBMC each were grown with approximately 10 IU/ml IL-2 and 9.5 to 10 ug/ml peptides.

This chain uses TRBV3-1 (or the pseudogene TRBV3-2) with TRBJ1-1, with D possibly being TRBD1 (5 bases). Source: CD4+ T cells from PBMCs cultured with HCoV-229E spike peptides, taken before COVID-19 vaccination. The TCR originated in a human donor who received a COVID-19 vaccine. This chain's CDR3 is CASSQAGMTVNTEAFF. CDR3 DNA: TGTGCCAGCAGCCAAGCTGGGATGACAGTTAACACTGAAGCTTTCTTT.